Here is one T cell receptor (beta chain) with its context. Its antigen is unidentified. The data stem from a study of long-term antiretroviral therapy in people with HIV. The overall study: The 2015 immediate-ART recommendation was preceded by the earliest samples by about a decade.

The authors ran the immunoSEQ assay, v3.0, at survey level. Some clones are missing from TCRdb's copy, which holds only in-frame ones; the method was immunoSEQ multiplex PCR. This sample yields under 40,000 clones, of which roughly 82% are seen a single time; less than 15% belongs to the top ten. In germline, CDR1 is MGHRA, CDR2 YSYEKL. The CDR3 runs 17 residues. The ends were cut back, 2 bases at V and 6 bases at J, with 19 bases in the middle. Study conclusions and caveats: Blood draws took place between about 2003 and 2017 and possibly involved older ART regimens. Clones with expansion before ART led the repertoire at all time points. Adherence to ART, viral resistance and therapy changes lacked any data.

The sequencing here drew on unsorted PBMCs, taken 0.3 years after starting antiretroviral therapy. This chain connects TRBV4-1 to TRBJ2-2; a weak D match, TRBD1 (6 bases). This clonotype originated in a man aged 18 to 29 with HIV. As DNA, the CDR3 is TGCGCCAGCAGCCAACAGCTCAGTGTTAGGGGGTCCGGGGAGCTGTTTTTT. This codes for CASSQQLSVRGSGELFF.